Listed below are T cell receptor beta chains from one sample, sequenced in a study of OX40 agonist ivuxolimab in advanced cancers. Using immunoSEQ multiplex PCR, the repertoire was profiled, and TCRdb retains in-frame clones only, with some absent. This table holds more than 100,000 clones, 85% to 95% found once. Here the sequenced sample was CD4+ or CD8+ T cells sorted from blood, taken in a trial of the OX40 agonist ivuxolimab. These receptors came from an adult with an advanced solid tumor such as melanoma, head and neck, liver or kidney cancer. CDR3s include the opening cysteine and the closing phenylalanine or tryptophan. Fields, in order: CDR3 length, V gene, D gene, clone size, J gene, CDR3 protein, CDR3 DNA. The D gene is left open where the match is weak. Clone size is given for some rows only: seen once, a few or many times, or a class if the clone is expanded.

>15|TRBV6-6|TRBD1|.|TRBJ2-1
CASRLWDRGDNEQFF
TGTGCCAGCCGACTGTGGGACAGGGGAGACAATGAGCAGTTCTTC
>18|TRBV21-1|.|.|TRBJ2-7
CASSKGWQNNRYSYEQYF
TGTGCCAGCAGCAAAGGATGGCAGAATAACAGGTACTCCTACGAGCAGTACTTC
>17|TRBV2|.|once|TRBJ2-2
CATKQAIGGVNTGELFF
TGTGCCACAAAGCAAGCCATCGGAGGGGTAAACACCGGGGAGCTGTTTTTT
>13|TRBV12-5|TRBD1|once|TRBJ2-7
CASGTTGQHEQYF
TGTGCTAGTGGTACGACAGGGCAGCACGAGCAGTACTTC
>13|TRBV6-5|TRBD1|.|TRBJ2-4
CASRGQGQGIQYF
TGTGCCAGCAGGGGACAGGGGCAGGGCATTCAGTACTTC
>16|TRBV18|TRBD1|.|TRBJ1-2
CASSPGTGGAAYGYTF
TGTGCCAGCTCACCGGGGACAGGGGGCGCCGCCTATGGCTACACCTTC
>15|TRBV19|.|.|TRBJ1-2
CASSMVAGKNYGYTF
TGTGCCAGTAGTATGGTGGCAGGGAAGAACTATGGCTACACCTTC
>13|TRBV18|.|.|TRBJ2-3
CASSPRRSDTQYF
TGTGCCAGCTCACCACGCCGATCAGATACGCAGTATTTT
>16|TRBV5-5|TRBD2|.|TRBJ2-1
CASSFTGLAGYNEQFF
TGTGCCAGCAGCTTTACGGGACTAGCGGGATACAATGAGCAGTTCTTC
>17|TRBV27|.|.|TRBJ1-1
CASSLSWQGTRNTEAFF
TGTGCCAGCAGTTTATCGTGGCAGGGGACCCGGAACACTGAAGCTTTCTTT
>15|TRBV19|.|.|TRBJ1-5
CASSSAPGSNQPQHF
TGTGCCAGTAGTAGCGCCCCGGGATCCAATCAGCCCCAGCATTTT
>13|TRBV19|.|.|TRBJ2-3
CASSMRSGDTQYF
TGTGCCAGTAGTATGAGATCCGGGGATACGCAGTATTTT
>13|TRBV19|TRBD1|.|TRBJ2-7
CASKGTGMYEQYF
TGTGCCAGTAAGGGGACAGGGATGTACGAGCAGTACTTC
>13|TRBV19|.|.|TRBJ2-7
CASRQVQGHEQYF
TGTGCCAGTAGGCAAGTGCAGGGCCACGAGCAGTACTTC
>16|TRBV11-2|.|.|TRBJ2-7
CASSTPFSAKGYEQYF
TGTGCCAGCAGCACCCCGTTCTCCGCAAAGGGCTACGAGCAGTACTTC